This T cell receptor (beta chain) came from a study of shared clonotypes between healthy human individuals. Study as a whole: Plates per donor: three CD4 naive, three CD4 memory, two CD8 naive, one CD8 memory.

Libraries were prepared by immunoSEQ multiplex PCR; TCRdb keeps only in-frame clonotypes and omits some of them. The sample consists of approximately 740,000 clones, 80% to 95% of them appearing once. General study results and limits: Shared across a few donors were around 5% of the naive CD4 clonotypes.

Regarding this clone: No antigen is known for it.

CD45RO negativity and positive selection for CCR7 defined naive CD8 cells, a population that excluded terminally differentiated effector memory CD45RA+ cells. The clonotype comes from a man aged 25 to 40 in good health. The sequencing sample was made of naive CD8+ T cells sorted from blood.

The CDR3 bases are TGTGCCAGCAGCTTAGTCGGGGGAAGGGCCAAAAACATTCAGTACTTC. Residues: CASSLVGGRAKNIQYF. The J gene is TRBJ2-4, the V gene TRBV7-9, with TRBD2 as a possible D gene (6 bases). V lost 1 base to trimming and J lost 1 base, with 11 bases between them. CDR3 length: 16 amino acids. Looked up from germline, CDR1 is SEHNR and CDR2 is FQNEAQ (reference sequence).